The present entry profiles one TCR beta chain with its context. Sequencing was performed with immunoSEQ multiplex PCR; in TCRdb, only in-frame clones are kept and a portion is missing. Of about 120,000 clones in the sample, about 94% were seen once. This entry belongs to a study of siplizumab effects on memory and regulatory T cells. Germline V lookup: CDR1 KGHSH, CDR2 LQKENI. Deletions cut 3 bases from V and 1 base from J, with 4 bases between. The CDR3 length is 13 residues. The rearrangement links TRBV18 to TRBJ2-4; no clear D. The source of this sequence is a human donor in good health. Sample: non-Treg CD4+ T cells sorted from blood. CDR3 coding DNA: TGTGCCAGCTCACCGGACGCCAAAAACATTCAGTACTTC. It yields the protein CASSPDAKNIQYF.